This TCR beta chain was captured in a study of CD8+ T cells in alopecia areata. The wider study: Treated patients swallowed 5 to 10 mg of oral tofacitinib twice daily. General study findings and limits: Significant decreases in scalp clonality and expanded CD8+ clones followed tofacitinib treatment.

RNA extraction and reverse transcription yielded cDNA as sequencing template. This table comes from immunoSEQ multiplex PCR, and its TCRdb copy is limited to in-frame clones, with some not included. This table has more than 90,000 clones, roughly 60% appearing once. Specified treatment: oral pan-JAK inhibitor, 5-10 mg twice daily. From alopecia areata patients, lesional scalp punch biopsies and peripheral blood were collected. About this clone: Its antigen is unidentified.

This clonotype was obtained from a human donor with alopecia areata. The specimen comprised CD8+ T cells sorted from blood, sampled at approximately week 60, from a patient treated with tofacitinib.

The CDR3 region is CASSQGSINEQYF. In DNA form, the CDR3 reads TGTGCCAGCAGCCAAGGTAGTATCAACGAGCAGTACTTC. This sequence joins TRBV14 and TRBJ2-7; D uncertain. Trimming took off 1 base at V and 5 bases at J, with 9 bases between the two ends. There are 13 residues in the CDR3. CDR1 SGHDN and CDR2 FVKESK come from the germline V gene.